The present entry profiles one TCR beta chain with its context. Its antigen is as yet unknown. TCRdb's table, derived via immunoSEQ multiplex PCR, lists solely in-frame clones and lacks some. The repertoire holds over 80,000 clones, with under 90% as singletons. This sample was taken from a study of radiotherapy plus CTLA-4 blockade in lung cancer. Study-wide context: Patients showed objective responses in roughly 19% of cases and disease control in roughly 34%.

This CDR3 is 15 amino acids long. Trimming took off 3 bases at V and 2 bases at J, with 13 bases between the two ends. The germline CDR1 and CDR2 sequences are MGHRA and YSYEKL. Focal radiation was given together with CTLA-4 blockade (ipilimumab) to patients with chemo-refractory metastatic non-small-cell lung cancer. Findings and caveats of the study: Researchers report tumor-derived TCR clones expanding in blood after radiotherapy plus ipilimumab.

The chain links TRBV4-1 to TRBJ1-1; a possible D gene is TRBD1 (5 bases). The sample consisted of peripheral blood, taken from a patient treated with radiotherapy plus ipilimumab. This clonotype was sampled from a human donor with non-small cell lung cancer who had stable disease on radiotherapy plus ipilimumab. CDR3 coding DNA: TGCGCCAGCAGCCATCCAGGGCAGGGCAACACTGAAGCTTTCTTT. Translated: CASSHPGQGNTEAFF.